This T cell receptor (beta chain) was documented in a study of shared clonotypes between healthy human individuals. Study-wide results and limits: Among the subsets, naive ones generally showed larger estimated richness than memory ones.

In regard to this clone: The antigen is unknown.

Assay execution took place at the deep level. Original handling: Junction-only immunoSEQ sequences carried no quality scores, so filtering differed. Some clones are missing from TCRdb's copy, which holds only in-frame ones; the method was immunoSEQ multiplex PCR. The V and J calls and the clone size are those of that table, but D and trimming were determined from the DNA. The data show 400,000 to 600,000 clones, with more than 95% seen just once and around 0.067% held by the top ten. Naive CD45RA+ and memory CD45RA-negative subsets were split from CD4+ cells. V shed 4 bases, J shed 2 bases, and the junction held 3 bases outside the gene matches. This CDR3 spans 14 amino acids. Germline V gene data show CDR1 as SGHAT and CDR2 as FQDESV (reference sequence).

Sequencing was carried out using naive CD4+ T cells sorted from blood. Regarding subset: CD45RA+ positively selected. The chain recombines TRBV11-1 with TRBJ2-3, with TRBD1 identical over 7 bases. This receptor was taken from a woman under 40 in good health. In DNA, the CDR3 is TGTGCCAGCAGCTCAGACAGGGCCACAGATACGCAGTATTTT. The encoded protein is CASSSDRATDTQYF.